This TCR beta chain was documented in a study of T cells in Graves' hyperthyroidism and ophthalmopathy. Study outcomes and limitations: The majority of expanded thyroid clonotypes above 0.001 also appeared in blood.

V was trimmed by 1 base and J by 4 bases, leaving 15 bases between them. The CDR3 length is 16 residues. The germline V gene encodes CDR1 SGDLS and CDR2 YYNGEE. TCR beta CDR3 region amplification was performed from RNA transcripts. When the TCR CDR3 underwent first-round RT-PCR, the HTBI primer set was used. TCRdb called the multiplex PCR reads again in MiXCR, with one record for every CDR3 protein. The repertoire has around 340,000 distinct CDR3 sequences, roughly 18% of them found once; the top ten carry approximately 49%. This clonotype has only a few counts. Its antigen is unknown. This sequence was found in a woman aged 50 to 60 with Graves' hyperthyroidism. Input material: blood. This rearrangement joins TRBV9 to TRBJ2-1; weak D call: TRBD1 (5 bases). CDR3 DNA sequence: TGTGCCAGCAGCGTACACGGACAAATGAATTACAATGAGCAGTTCTTC. It encodes CASSVHGQMNYNEQFF.